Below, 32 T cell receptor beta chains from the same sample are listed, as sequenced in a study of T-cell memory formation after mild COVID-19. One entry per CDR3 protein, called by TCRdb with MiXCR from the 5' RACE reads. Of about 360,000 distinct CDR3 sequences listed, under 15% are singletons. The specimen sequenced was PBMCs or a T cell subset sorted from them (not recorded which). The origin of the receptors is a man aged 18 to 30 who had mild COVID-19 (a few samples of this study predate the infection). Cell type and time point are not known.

CDR3 sequence: CASSRTSGYNEQFF. CDR3 nucleotides: TGTGCCAGCAGTCGGACTAGCGGCTACAATGAGCAGTTCTTC. The rearrangement joins TRBV2 to TRBJ2-1; 10 bases are a match to TRBD2. After removal of 5 bases from V and 3 bases from J, the junction contained 1 base not matched to a gene. CDR1 is SNHLY, CDR2 FYNNEI, per germline. The CDR3 runs to 14 residues.

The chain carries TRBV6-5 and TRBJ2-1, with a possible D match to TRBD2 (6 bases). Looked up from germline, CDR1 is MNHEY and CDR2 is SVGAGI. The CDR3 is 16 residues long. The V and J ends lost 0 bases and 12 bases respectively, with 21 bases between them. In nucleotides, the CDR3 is TGTGCCAGCAGTTACTCGATGAGGGTGGTCGGGCGGGGGCAGTTCTTC. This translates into CASSYSMRVVGRGQFF.

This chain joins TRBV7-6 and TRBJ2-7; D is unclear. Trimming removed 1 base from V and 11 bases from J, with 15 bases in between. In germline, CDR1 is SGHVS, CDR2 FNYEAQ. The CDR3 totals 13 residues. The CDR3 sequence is CASSLGFDPQKYF. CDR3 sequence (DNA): TGTGCCAGCAGCTTAGGGTTTGACCCCCAGAAGTACTTC.

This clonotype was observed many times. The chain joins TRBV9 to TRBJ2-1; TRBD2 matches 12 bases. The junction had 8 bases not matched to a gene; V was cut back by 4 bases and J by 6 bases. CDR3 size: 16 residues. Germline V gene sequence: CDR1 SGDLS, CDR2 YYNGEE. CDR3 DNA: TGTGCCAGCAGCATCACCCTAGCGGGGGGGCCCAATGAGCAGTTCTTC. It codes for CASSITLAGGPNEQFF. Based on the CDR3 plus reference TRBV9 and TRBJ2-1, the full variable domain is DSGVTQTPKHLITATGQRVTLRCSPRSGDLSVYWYQQSLDQGLQFLIQYYNGEERAKGNILERFSAQQFPDLHSELNLSSLELGDSALYFCASSITLAGGPNEQFFGPGTRLTVL.

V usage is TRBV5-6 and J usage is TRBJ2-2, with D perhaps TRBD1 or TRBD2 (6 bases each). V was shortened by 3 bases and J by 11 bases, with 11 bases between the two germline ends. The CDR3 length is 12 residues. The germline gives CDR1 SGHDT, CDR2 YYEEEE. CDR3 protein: CASSWGDIELFF. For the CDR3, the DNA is TGTGCCAGCAGCTGGGGGGACATCGAGCTGTTTTTT.

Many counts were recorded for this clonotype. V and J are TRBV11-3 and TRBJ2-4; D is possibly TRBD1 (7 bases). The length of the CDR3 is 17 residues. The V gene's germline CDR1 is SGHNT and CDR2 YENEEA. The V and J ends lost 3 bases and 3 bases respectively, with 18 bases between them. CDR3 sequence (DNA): TGTGCCAGCAGCTTCGCGACCGGCGGGACAGACAAAAACATTCAGTACTTC. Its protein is CASSFATGGTDKNIQYF.

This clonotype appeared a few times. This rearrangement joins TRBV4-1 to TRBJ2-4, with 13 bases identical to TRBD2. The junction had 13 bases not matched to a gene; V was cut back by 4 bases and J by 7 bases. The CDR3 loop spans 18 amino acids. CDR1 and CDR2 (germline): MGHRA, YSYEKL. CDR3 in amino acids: CASSRSYGTSGAGNIQYF. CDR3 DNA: TGCGCCAGCAGCCGGAGTTATGGGACTAGCGGGGCCGGGAACATTCAGTACTTC.

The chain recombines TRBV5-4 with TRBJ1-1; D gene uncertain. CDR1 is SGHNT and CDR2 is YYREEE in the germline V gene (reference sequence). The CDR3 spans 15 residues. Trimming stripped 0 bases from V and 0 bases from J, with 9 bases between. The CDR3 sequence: CASSLVGVLNTEAFF. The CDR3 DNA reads TGTGCCAGCAGCTTGGTAGGAGTCCTGAACACTGAAGCTTTCTTT.

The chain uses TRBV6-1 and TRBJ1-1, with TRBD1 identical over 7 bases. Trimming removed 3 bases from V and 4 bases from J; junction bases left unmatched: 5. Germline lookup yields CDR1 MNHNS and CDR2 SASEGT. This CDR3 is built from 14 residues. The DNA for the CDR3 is TGTGCCAGCAGTGAGACAGGGTGGAGCACTGAAGCTTTCTTT. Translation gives CASSETGWSTEAFF.

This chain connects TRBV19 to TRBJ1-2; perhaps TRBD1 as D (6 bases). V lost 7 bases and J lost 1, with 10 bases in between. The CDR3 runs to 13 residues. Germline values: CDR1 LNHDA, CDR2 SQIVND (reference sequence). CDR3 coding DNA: TGTGCCAGTACCCTGGACAGTAACTATGGCTACACCTTC. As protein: CASTLDSNYGYTF.

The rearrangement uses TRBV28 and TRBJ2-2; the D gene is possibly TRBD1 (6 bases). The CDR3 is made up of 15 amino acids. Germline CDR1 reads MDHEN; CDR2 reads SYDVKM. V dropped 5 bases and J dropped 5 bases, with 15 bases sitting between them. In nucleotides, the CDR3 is TGTGCCAGCAGTCCCCCGGGACATTGGACCGGGGAGCTGTTTTTT. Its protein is CASSPPGHWTGELFF.

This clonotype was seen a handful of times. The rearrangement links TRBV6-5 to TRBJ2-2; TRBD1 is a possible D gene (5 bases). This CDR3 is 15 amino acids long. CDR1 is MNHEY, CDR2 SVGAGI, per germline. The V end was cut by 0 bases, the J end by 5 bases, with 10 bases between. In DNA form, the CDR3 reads TGTGCCAGCAGTTACTCTACAGGCCCAACCGGGGAGCTGTTTTTT. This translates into CASSYSTGPTGELFF.

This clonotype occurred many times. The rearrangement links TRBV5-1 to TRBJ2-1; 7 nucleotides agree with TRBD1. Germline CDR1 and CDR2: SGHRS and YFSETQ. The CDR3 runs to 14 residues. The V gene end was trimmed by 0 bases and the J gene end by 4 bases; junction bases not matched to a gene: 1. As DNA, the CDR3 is TGCGCCAGCAGCTTGGGGGACAGATACAATGAGCAGTTCTTC. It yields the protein CASSLGDRYNEQFF.

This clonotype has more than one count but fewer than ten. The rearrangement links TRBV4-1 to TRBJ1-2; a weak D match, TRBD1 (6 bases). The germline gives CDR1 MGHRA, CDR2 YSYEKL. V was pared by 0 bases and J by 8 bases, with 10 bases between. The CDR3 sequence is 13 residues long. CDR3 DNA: TGCGCCAGCAGCCAAGAGGGGGGCTGGGGCTACACCTTC. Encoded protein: CASSQEGGWGYTF.

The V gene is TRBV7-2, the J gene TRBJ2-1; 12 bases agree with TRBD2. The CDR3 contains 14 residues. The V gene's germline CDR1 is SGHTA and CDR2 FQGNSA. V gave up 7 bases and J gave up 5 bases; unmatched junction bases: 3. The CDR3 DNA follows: TGTGCCAGCACCGGACTAGCGGGGAACAATGAGCAGTTCTTC. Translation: CASTGLAGNNEQFF.

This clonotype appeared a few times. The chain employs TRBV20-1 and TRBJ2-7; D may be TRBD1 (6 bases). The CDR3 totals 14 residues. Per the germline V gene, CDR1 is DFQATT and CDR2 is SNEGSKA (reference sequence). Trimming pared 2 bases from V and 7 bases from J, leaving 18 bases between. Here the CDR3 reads CSARTQESGTEQYF. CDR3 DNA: TGCAGTGCTAGAACCCAGGAATCCGGGACAGAGCAGTACTTC.

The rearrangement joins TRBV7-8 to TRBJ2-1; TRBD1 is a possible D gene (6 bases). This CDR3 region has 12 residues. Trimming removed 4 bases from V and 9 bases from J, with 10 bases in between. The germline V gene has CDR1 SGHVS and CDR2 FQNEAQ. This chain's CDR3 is CASSSRQVEQFF. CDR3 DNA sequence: TGTGCCAGCAGCTCCCGACAGGTTGAGCAGTTCTTC.

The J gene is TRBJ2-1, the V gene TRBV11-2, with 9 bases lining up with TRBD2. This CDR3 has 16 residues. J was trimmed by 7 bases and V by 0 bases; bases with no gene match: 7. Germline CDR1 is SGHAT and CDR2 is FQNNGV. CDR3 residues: CASSLEWASGVNEQFF. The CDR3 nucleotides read TGTGCCAGCAGCTTAGAGTGGGCTAGCGGGGTTAATGAGCAGTTCTTC.

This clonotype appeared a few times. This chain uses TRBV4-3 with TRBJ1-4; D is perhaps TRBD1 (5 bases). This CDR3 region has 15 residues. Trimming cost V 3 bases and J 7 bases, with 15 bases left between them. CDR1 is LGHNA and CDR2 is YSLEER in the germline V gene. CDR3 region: CASSHSGRGGEKLFF. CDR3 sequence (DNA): TGCGCCAGCAGCCACTCAGGTCGCGGGGGTGAAAAACTGTTTTTT.

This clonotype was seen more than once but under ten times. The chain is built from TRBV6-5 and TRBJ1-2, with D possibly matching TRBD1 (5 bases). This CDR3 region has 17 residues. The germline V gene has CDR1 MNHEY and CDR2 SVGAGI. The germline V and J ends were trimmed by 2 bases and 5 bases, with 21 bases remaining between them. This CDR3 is CASSYRVRSLEGYGYTF. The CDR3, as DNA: TGTGCCAGCAGTTACCGGGTTCGGAGCTTAGAGGGGTATGGCTACACCTTC.

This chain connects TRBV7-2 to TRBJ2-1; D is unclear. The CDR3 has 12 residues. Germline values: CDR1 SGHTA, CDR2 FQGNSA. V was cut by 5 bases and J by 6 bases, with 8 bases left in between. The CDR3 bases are TGTGCCAGCAGCAGGGCTAGCAATGAGCAGTTCTTC. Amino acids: CASSRASNEQFF.

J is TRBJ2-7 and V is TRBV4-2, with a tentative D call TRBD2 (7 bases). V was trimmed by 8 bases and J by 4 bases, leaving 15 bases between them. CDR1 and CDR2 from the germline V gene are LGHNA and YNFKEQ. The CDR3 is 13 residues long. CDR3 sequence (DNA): TGTGCCAGCCGGGGGGCGTCAGTTTACGAGCAGTACTTC. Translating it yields CASRGASVYEQYF.

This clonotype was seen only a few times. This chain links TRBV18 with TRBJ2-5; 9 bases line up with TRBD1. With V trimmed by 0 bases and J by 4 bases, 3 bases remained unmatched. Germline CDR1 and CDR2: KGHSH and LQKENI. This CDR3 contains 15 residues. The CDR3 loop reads CASSPPYRGPETQYF. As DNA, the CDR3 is TGTGCCAGCTCACCACCATACAGGGGGCCAGAGACCCAGTACTTC.

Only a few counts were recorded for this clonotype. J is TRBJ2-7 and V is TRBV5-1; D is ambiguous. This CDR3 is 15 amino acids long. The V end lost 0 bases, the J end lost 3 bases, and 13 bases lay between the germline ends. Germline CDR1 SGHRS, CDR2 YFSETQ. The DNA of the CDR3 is TGCGCCAGCAGCTTGGCCATACTGACGGACTACGAGCAGTACTTC. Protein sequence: CASSLAILTDYEQYF.

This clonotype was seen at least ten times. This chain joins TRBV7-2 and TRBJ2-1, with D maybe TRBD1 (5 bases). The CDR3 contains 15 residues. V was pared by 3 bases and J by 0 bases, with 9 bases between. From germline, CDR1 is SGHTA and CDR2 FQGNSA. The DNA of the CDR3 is TGTGCCAGCAGCTTTGACAGTAGCTCCTACAATGAGCAGTTCTTC. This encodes CASSFDSSSYNEQFF.

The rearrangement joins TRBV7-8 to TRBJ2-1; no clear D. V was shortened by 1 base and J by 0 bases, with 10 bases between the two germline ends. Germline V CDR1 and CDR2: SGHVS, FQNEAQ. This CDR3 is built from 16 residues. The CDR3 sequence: CASSLESPSSYNEQFF. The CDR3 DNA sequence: TGTGCCAGCAGCTTAGAGTCCCCGAGCTCCTACAATGAGCAGTTCTTC.

DNA for the CDR3: TGTGCCAGCAGGGTCAGGGGTGGCTACACCTTC. Encoded protein: CASRVRGGYTF. J is TRBJ1-2 and V is TRBV7-9; tentative D call: TRBD1 (6 bases). Germline V gene sequence: CDR1 SEHNR, CDR2 FQNEAQ (reference sequence). The CDR3 totals 11 residues. V dropped 6 bases and J dropped 7 bases, with 9 bases sitting between them.

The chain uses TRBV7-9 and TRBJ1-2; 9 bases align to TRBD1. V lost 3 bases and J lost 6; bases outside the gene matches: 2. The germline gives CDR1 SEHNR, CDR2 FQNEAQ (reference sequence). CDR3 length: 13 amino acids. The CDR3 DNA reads TGTGCCAGCAGCTTCGGGACAGGGAATGGCTACACCTTC. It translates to CASSFGTGNGYTF. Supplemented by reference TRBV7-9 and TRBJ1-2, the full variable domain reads DTGVSQNPRHKITKRGQNVTFRCDPISEHNRLYWYRQTLGQGPEFLTYFQNEAQLEKSRLLSDRFSAERPKGSFSTLEIQRTEQGDSAMYLCASSFGTGNGYTFGSGTRLTVV.

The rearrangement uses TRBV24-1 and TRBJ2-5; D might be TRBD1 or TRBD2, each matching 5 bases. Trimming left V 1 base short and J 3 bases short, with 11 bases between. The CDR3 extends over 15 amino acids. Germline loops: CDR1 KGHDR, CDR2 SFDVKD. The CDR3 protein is CATSDFRDGKETQYF. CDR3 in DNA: TGTGCCACCAGTGATTTCCGGGACGGAAAAGAGACCCAGTACTTC.

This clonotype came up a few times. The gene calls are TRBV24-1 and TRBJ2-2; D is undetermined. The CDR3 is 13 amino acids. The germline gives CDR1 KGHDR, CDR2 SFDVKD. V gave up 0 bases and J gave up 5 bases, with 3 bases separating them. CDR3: CATSDLGTGELFF. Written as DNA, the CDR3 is TGTGCCACCAGTGATTTGGGAACCGGGGAGCTGTTTTTT.

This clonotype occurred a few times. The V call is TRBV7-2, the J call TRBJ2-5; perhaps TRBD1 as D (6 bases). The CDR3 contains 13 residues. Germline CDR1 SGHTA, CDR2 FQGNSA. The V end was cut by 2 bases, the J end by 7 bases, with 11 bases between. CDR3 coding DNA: TGTGCCAGCAGCTTACGACAGGACGGGACCCAGTACTTC. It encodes CASSLRQDGTQYF.

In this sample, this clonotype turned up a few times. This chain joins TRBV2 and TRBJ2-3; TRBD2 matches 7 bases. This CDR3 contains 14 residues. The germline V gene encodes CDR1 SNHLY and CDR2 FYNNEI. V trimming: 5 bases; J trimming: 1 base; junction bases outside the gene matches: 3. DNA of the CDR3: TGTGCCAGCAGTCGGGACTACCGCACAGATACGCAGTATTTT. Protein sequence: CASSRDYRTDTQYF.